This T cell receptor beta chain was sequenced in a study of blood T cell repertoires in COVID-19. In the original processing: Cell counts per sample came from amplifying reference gene primers. Using immunoSEQ multiplex PCR, the repertoire was profiled, and TCRdb retains in-frame clones only, with some absent. V and J calls and clone size are those listed in that table; D and trimming were worked out from the DNA. The data contain 120,000 or so clones, 88% of them singletons. The germline V gene has CDR1 SQVTM and CDR2 ANQGSEA. CDR3 size: 13 residues. V lost 4 bases and J 3 bases, leaving 10 bases between the germline ends.

The origin of this receptor is a human donor in a cohort sampled during active COVID-19. Specimen: peripheral blood. The genes are TRBV29-1 and TRBJ1-3; unclear D gene. The CDR3 reads CSVALTNGNTIYF. The CDR3 DNA sequence: TGCAGCGTTGCACTGACTAATGGAAACACCATATATTTT.